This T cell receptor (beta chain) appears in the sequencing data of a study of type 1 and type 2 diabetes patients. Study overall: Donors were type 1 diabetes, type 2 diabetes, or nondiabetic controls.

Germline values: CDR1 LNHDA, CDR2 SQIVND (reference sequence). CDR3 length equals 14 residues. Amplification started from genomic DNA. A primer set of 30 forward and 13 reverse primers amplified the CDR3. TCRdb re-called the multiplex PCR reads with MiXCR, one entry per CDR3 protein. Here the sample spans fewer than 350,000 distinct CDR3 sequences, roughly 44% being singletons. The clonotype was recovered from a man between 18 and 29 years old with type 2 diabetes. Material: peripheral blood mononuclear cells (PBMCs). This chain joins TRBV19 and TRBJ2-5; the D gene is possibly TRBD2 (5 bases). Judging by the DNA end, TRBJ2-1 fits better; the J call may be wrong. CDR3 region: CASKIEGRHNEQFF. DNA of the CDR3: TGTGCCAGTAAAATAGAGGGCCGCCACAATGAGCAGTTCTTC.